Listed here is a single TCR beta chain. The sample belongs to a study of OX40 agonist ivuxolimab in advanced cancers. Assay: immunoSEQ multiplex PCR; the TCRdb copy retains only in-frame clones and omits some. This sample has about 64,000 clones, with around 90% found just once. CDR1 and CDR2 from the germline V gene are SGHKS and YYEKEE (reference sequence). V lost 3 bases and J 5 bases, leaving 12 bases between the germline ends. The CDR3 has 15 amino acids. This chain connects TRBV5-5 to TRBJ2-6, with D possibly being TRBD1 (5 bases). The TCR was taken from an adult with an advanced solid tumor such as melanoma, head and neck, liver or kidney cancer. Here the sequenced sample was CD4+ or CD8+ T cells sorted from blood, taken in a trial of the OX40 agonist ivuxolimab. The CDR3 loop reads CASSWTLARANVLTF. The CDR3 DNA sequence: TGTGCCAGCAGCTGGACACTCGCGAGGGCCAACGTCCTGACTTTC. The full variable domain, rest sourced from reference TRBV5-5 and TRBJ2-6, is DAGVTQSPTHLIKTRGQQVTLRCSPISGHKSVSWYQQVLGQGPQFIFQYYEKEERGRGNFPDRFSARQFPNYSSELNVNALLLGDSALYLCASSWTLARANVLTFGAGSRLTVL.